The T cell receptor beta chain under discussion was sequenced for a study of shared clonotypes between healthy human individuals. Study-level results: Generation probability values for non-shared clonotypes were lower than those for clonotypes shared by all four donors. Across subsets, estimated richness was generally greater for naive than for memory populations.

Method: immunoSEQ multiplex PCR; TCRdb's copy keeps in-frame clones and lacks some. The sample holds 2 million to 2.5 million clones, 95% seen once. About this clone: Its antigen is undetermined. At one end the junction does not follow the germline gene, possibly because of a read error.

The CDR3 has 13 residues. Per the germline V gene, CDR1 is SGHNT and CDR2 is YYREEE (reference sequence). The V gene is TRBV5-4, the J gene TRBJ1-6; D gene ambiguous. This clonotype was sampled from a man aged 18 to 35 in good health. Sequenced sample: naive CD4+ T cells sorted from blood. Subset specified: CD45RA+ positively selected. The CDR3 DNA reads TGTGCGAGCAGAGGGTTACTAAATTCACCCCTCCACTTT. Its protein is CASRGLLNSPLHF.